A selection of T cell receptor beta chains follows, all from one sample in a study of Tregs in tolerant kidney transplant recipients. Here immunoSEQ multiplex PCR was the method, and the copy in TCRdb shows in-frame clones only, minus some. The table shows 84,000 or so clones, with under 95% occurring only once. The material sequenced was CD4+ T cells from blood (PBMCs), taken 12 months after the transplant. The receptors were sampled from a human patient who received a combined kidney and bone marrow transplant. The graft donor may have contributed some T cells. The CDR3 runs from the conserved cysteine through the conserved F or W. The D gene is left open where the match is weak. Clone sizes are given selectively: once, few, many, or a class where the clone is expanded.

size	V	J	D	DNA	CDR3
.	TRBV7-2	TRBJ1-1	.	TGTGCCAGCAGAAAAATTAGTTTCACTGAAGCTTTCTTT	CASRKISFTEAFF
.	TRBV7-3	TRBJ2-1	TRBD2	TGTGCCAGCAGCTTAAGACGGGAGGATGAGCAGTTCTTC	CASSLRREDEQFF
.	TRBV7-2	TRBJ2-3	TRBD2	TGTGCCAGCAGCTTAATCCCGGGAGGGTCAGATACGCAGTATTTT	CASSLIPGGSDTQYF
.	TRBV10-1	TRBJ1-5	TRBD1	TGCGCCAGCAGTGAGCCGACAGGGCACCAGCCCCAGCATTTT	CASSEPTGHQPQHF
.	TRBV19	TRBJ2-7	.	TGTGCCAGTAGTATCAGGGTACGCCTCAACGAGCAGTACTTC	CASSIRVRLNEQYF
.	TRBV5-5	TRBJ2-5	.	TGTGCCAGCAGCTTGATGAGGTGGAGAGGGCGAGAGACCCAGTACTTC	CASSLMRWRGRETQYF
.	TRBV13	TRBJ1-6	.	TGTGCCAGCAGCCCGCGACAGAACTCCTATAATTCACCCCTCCACTTT	CASSPRQNSYNSPLHF
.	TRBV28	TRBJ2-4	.	TGTGCCAGCAGTTTAGGGCAGGGGTCGAACATTCAGTACTTC	CASSLGQGSNIQYF
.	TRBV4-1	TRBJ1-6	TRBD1	TGCGCCAGCAGCCGGGGACAGGGTTATAATTCACCCCTCCACTTT	CASSRGQGYNSPLHF
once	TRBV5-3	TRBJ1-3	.	TGTGCCAGAAGCTTGCATAAGAGAGAGGCTGGAAACACCATATATTTT	CARSLHKREAGNTIYF
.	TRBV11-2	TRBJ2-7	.	TGTGCCACTACGGGCAGGGAAGGGGGGCGGGAGCGCTCCTACGAGCAGTACTTC	CATTGREGGRERSYEQYF
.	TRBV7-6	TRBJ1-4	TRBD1	TGTGCCAGCAGCTACAGGGGAACTAATGAAAAACTGTTTTTT	CASSYRGTNEKLFF
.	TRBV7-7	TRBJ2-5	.	TGTGCCAGCAGCTCTACAGGGTGGGAGACCCAGTACTTC	CASSSTGWETQYF
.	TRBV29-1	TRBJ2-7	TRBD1	TGCAGCGTTGTCGGGACAGGCCAACACTACGAGCAGTACTTC	CSVVGTGQHYEQYF
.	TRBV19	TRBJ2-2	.	TGTGCCAGTAGTATACTTGGGGAGCTGTTTTTT	CASSILGELFF
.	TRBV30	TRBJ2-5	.	TGTGCCTGGAGTCGGCGGCAGGGTGGGACCCAGTACTTC	CAWSRRQGGTQYF
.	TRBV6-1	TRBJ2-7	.	TGTGCCAGCGGGGGGGGGCCATTATACGAGCAGTACTTC	CASGGGPLYEQYF
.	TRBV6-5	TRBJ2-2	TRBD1	TGTGCCAGCAGTTACTTACAGGGGAACGGGGAGCTGTTTTTT	CASSYLQGNGELFF
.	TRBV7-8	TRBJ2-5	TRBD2	TGTGCCAGCACCGCGTGGGCGGGGGGGCCGGAGACCCAGTACTTC	CASTAWAGGPETQYF
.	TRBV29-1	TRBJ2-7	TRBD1	TGCAGCGTTGAGCATGGACAGGGGGCTTCCTACGAGCAGTACTTC	CSVEHGQGASYEQYF
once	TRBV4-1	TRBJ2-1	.	TGCGCCAGCAGCCAGACAGGGAGGAAGGGTAACAATGAGCAGTTCTTC	CASSQTGRKGNNEQFF
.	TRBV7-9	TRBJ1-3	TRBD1	TGTGCCAGCCAGGGGGCTAAGGGAAACACCATATATTTT	CASQGAKGNTIYF